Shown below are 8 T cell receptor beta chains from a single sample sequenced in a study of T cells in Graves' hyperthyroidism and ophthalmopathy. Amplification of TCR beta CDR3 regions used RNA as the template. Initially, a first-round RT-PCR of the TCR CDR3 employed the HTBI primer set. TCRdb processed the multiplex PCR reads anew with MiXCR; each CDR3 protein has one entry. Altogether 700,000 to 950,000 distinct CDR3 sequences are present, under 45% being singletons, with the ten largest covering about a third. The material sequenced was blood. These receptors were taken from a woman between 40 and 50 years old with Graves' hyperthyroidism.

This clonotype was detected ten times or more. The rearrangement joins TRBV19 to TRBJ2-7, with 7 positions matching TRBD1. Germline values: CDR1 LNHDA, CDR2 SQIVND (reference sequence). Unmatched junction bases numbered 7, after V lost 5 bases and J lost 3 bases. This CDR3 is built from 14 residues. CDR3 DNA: TGTGCCAGTAGTCTGAGACAGGGCCTCTACGAGCAGTACTTC. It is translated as CASSLRQGLYEQYF.

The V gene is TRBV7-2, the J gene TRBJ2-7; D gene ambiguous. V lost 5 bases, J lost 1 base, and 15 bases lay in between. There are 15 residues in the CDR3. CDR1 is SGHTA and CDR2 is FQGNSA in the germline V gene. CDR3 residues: CASSQPGRPSYEQYF. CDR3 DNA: TGTGCCAGCAGCCAGCCGGGCAGGCCTTCCTACGAGCAGTACTTC.

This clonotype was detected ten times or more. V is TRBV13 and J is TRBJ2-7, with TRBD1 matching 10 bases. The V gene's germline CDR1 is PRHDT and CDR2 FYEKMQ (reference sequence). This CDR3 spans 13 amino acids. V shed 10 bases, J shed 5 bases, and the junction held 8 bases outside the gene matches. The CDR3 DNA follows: TGTGCCATTGCGGGACAGGGGATCCACGAGCAGTACTTC. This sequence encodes CAIAGQGIHEQYF.

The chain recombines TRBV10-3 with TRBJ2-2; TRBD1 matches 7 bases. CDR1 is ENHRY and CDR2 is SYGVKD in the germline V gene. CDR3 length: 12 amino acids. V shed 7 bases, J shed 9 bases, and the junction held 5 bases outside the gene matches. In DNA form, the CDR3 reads TGTGCCATCAAGGAGACAGGGAGGGAGCTGTTTTTT. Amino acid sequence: CAIKETGRELFF.

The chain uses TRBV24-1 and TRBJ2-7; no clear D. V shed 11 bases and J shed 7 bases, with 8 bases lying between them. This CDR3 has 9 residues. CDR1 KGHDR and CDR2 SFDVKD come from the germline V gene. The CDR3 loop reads CASNREQYF. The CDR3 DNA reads TGTGCCAGCAATCGGGAGCAGTACTTC.

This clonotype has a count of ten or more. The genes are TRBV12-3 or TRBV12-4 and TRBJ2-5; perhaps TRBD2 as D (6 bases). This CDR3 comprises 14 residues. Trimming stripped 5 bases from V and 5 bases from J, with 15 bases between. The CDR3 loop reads CASSRDSTGETQYF. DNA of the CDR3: TGTGCCAGCAGTAGGGACTCCACCGGGGAGACCCAGTACTTC.

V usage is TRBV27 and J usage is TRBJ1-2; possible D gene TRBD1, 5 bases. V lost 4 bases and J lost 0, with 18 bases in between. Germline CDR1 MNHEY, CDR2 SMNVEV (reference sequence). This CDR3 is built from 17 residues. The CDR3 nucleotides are TGTGCCAGCAGTTCGTGGACAAAGGCCAAAGCTAACTATGGCTACACCTTC. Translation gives CASSSWTKAKANYGYTF.

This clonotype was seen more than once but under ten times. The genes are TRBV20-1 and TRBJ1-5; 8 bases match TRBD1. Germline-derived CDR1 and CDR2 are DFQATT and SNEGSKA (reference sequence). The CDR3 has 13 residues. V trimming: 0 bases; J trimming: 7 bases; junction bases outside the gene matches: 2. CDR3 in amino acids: CSARETGAQPQHF. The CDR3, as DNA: TGCAGTGCTAGAGAGACAGGGGCGCAGCCCCAGCATTTT.